Shown below are 8 T cell receptor beta chains from a single sample sequenced in a study of regulatory T cells in long-lasting Graves disease. iRepertoire HTBI primers and Arm-PCR of CDR3 regions built TCR beta libraries. TCRdb redid the calling of the multiplex PCR reads with MiXCR, one entry per CDR3 protein. The sample holds about 340,000 distinct CDR3 sequences; about 18% are singletons and the top ten take 25% to 35%. The time point denotes: persistent/refractory GD, antithyroid drugs over 5 years with positive TRAb. PBMCs were the source of the RNA used for TCR sequencing. Sequencing was performed on peripheral blood mononuclear cells (PBMCs), taken when the disease was refractory, from a patient treated with antithyroid drugs. These receptors were obtained from a female donor with Graves disease.

This clonotype was picked up many times. V gene TRBV18 combines with J gene TRBJ2-5, with 9 bases identical to TRBD1. This CDR3 is built from 13 residues. CDR1 KGHSH and CDR2 LQKENI come from the germline V gene. V shed 3 bases, J shed 4 bases, and the junction held 0 bases outside the gene matches. The CDR3: CASSPGQGETQYF. The CDR3 DNA is TGTGCCAGCTCACCGGGACAGGGAGAGACCCAGTACTTC.

The chain uses TRBV6-1 and TRBJ2-1; TRBD2 agrees at 12 bases. V lost 7 bases to trimming and J lost 7 bases; unmatched junction nucleotides: 2. The germline gives CDR1 MNHNS, CDR2 SASEGT. This CDR3 has 13 residues. The CDR3 loop reads CASMTSGRNEQFF. DNA for the CDR3: TGTGCCAGCATGACTAGCGGGAGAAATGAGCAGTTCTTC.

Many counts were recorded for this clonotype. This chain joins TRBV28 and TRBJ2-5, with 10 positions matching TRBD1. The CDR3 is 15 residues long. Germline V lookup: CDR1 MDHEN, CDR2 SYDVKM. V shed 4 bases, J shed 5 bases, and the junction held 7 bases outside the gene matches. The CDR3 loop is CASSSLTGGGETQYF. The CDR3 region has the DNA TGTGCCAGCAGTTCCCTGACAGGGGGCGGGGAGACCCAGTACTTC.

This clonotype was picked up many times. This rearrangement joins TRBV6-1 to TRBJ1-6; 9 bases are shared with TRBD1. Germline CDR1 and CDR2: MNHNS and SASEGT. V shed 9 bases and J 10 bases; nucleotides not matched to a gene: 13. This CDR3 contains 15 residues. CDR3 coding DNA: TGTGCCAGTCGTACCGGGACAGGGCGAAGATCACCCCTCCACTTT. As protein: CASRTGTGRRSPLHF.

The chain is built from TRBV10-2 and TRBJ1-1; a weak D match, TRBD1 (5 bases). CDR1 WSHSY and CDR2 SAAADI come from the germline V gene. The CDR3 has 15 amino acids. Trimming removed 3 bases at V and 1 base at J, with 12 bases between. DNA of the CDR3: TGCGCCAGCAGTGAAGTGTACGGGGGGAACACTGAAGCTTTCTTT. The encoded protein is CASSEVYGGNTEAFF.

This clonotype came up many times. This chain links TRBV12-3 or TRBV12-4 with TRBJ2-7, with D possibly being TRBD2 (6 bases). V was trimmed by 6 bases and J by 0 bases, leaving 15 bases between them. The CDR3 spans 15 residues. As DNA, the CDR3 is TGTGCCAGCAGACCTGAGACTAGGAGCTCCTACGAGCAGTACTTC. Protein sequence: CASRPETRSSYEQYF.

In its sample, this clonotype was seen many times. The genes are TRBV27 and TRBJ2-5; 8 nucleotides line up with TRBD1. CDR3 length: 14 amino acids. From germline, CDR1 is MNHEY and CDR2 SMNVEV (reference sequence). The trim removed 4 bases at V and 5 bases at J, leaving 6 bases unmatched. The CDR3 sequence is CASSSTTGAETQYF. The DNA for the CDR3 is TGTGCCAGCAGTTCCACGACAGGGGCGGAGACCCAGTACTTC.

This clonotype has at least ten counts. The chain recombines TRBV27 with TRBJ1-1, with D possibly matching TRBD1 (6 bases). The germline V gene encodes CDR1 MNHEY and CDR2 SMNVEV (reference sequence). Trimming shortened V by 3 bases and J by 1 base, and 9 bases separated the two germline ends. This CDR3 contains 14 residues. The CDR3 bases are TGTGCCAGCAGTTTCTCCAGGGGGAACACTGAAGCTTTCTTT. It specifies CASSFSRGNTEAFF.